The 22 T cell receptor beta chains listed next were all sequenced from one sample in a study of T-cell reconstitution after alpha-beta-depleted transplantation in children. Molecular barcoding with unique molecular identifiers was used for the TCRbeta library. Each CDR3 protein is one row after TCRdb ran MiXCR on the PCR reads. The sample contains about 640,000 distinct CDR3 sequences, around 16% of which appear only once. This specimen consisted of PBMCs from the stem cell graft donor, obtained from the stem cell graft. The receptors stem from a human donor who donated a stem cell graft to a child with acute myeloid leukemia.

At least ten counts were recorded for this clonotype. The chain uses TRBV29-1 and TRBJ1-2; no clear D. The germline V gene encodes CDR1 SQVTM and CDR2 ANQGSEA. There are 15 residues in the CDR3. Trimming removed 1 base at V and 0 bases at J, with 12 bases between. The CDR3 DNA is TGCAGCGTTGAAGCAGAAGATGACTCTAACTATGGCTACACCTTC. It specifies CSVEAEDDSNYGYTF.

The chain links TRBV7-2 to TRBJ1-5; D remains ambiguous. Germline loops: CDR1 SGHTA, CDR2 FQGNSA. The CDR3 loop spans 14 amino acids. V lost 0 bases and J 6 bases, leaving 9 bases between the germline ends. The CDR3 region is CASSLAPGRQPQHF. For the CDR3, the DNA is TGTGCCAGCAGCTTAGCGCCCGGACGTCAGCCCCAGCATTTT.

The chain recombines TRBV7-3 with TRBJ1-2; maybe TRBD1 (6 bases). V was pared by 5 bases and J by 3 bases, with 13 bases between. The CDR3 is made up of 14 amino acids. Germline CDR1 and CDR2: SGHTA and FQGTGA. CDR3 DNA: TGTGCCAGCAGCCCGATGGGGGGCGACTATGGCTACACCTTC. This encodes CASSPMGGDYGYTF.

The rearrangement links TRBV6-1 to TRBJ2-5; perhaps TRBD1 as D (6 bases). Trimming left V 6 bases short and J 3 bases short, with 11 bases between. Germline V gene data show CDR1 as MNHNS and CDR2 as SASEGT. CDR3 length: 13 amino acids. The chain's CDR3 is CASRLDSEETQYF. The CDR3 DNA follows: TGTGCCAGCAGATTGGACAGCGAAGAGACCCAGTACTTC.

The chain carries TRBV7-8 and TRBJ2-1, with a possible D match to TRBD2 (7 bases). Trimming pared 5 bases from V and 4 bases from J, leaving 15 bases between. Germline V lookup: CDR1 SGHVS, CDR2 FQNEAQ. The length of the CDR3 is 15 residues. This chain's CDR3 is CASSGPAGAYNEQFF. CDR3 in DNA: TGTGCCAGCAGCGGGCCGGCGGGGGCGTACAATGAGCAGTTCTTC. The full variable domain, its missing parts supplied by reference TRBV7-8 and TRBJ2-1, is GAGVSQSPRYKVAKRGQDVALRCDPISGHVSLFWYQQALGQGPEFLTYFQNEAQLDKSGLPSDRFFAERPEGSVSTLKIQRTQQEDSAVYLCASSGPAGAYNEQFFGPGTRLTVL.

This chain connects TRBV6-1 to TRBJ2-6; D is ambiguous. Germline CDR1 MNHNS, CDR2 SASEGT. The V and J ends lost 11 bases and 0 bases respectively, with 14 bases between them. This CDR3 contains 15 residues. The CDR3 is CACRLPYSGANVLTF. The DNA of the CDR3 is TGTGCCTGCCGTCTTCCGTACTCTGGGGCCAACGTCCTGACTTTC.

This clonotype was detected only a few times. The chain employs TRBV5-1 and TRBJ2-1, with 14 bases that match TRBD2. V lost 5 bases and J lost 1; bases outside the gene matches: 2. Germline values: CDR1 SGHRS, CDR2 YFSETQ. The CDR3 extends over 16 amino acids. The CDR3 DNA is TGCGCCAGCAGGTGGACTAGCGGGGGGTCCTACAATGAGCAGTTCTTC. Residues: CASRWTSGGSYNEQFF.

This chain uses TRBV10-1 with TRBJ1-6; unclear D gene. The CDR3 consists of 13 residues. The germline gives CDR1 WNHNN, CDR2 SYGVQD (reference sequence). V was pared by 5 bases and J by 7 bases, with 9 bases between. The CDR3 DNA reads TGCGCCAGCAGTCGGGGTCCCAATTCACCCCTCCACTTT. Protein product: CASSRGPNSPLHF.

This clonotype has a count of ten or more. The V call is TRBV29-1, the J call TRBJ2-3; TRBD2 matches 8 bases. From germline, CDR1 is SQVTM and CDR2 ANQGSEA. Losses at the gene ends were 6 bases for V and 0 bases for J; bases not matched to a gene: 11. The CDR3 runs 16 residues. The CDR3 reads CSVGSGGNPSTDTQYF. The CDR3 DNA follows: TGCAGCGTGGGGAGCGGGGGCAACCCTAGCACAGATACGCAGTATTTT.

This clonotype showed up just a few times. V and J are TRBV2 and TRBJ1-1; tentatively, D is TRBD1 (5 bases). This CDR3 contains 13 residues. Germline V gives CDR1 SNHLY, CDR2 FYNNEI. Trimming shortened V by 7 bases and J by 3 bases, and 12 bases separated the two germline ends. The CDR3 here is CASTWGVDTEAFF. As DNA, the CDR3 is TGTGCCAGCACATGGGGGGTCGACACTGAAGCTTTCTTT.

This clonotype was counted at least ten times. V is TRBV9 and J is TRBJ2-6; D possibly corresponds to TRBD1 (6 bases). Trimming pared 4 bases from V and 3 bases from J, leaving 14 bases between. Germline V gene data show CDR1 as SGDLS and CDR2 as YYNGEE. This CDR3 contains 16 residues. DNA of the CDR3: TGTGCCAGCAGCACCACAGGGCTGGGTGGGGCCAACGTCCTGACTTTC. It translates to CASSTTGLGGANVLTF.

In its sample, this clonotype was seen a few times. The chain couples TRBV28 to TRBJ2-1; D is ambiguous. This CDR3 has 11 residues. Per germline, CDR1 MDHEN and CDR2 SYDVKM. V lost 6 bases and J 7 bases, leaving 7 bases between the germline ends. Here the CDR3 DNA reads TGTGCCAGCAGCAGATGGAATGAGCAGTTCTTC. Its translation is CASSRWNEQFF.

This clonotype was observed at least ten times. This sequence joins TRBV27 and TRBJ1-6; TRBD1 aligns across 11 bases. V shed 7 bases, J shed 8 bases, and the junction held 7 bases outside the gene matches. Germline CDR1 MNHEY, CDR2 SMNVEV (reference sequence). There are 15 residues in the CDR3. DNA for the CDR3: TGTGCCAGCACGGGACGGACAGGGGGCGATTCACCCCTCCACTTT. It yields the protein CASTGRTGGDSPLHF.

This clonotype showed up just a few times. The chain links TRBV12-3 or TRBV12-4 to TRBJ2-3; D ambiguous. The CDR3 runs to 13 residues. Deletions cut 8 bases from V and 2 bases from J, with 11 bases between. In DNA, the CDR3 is TGTGCCAGCTTCGCTGGGGACACAGATACGCAGTATTTT. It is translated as CASFAGDTDTQYF.

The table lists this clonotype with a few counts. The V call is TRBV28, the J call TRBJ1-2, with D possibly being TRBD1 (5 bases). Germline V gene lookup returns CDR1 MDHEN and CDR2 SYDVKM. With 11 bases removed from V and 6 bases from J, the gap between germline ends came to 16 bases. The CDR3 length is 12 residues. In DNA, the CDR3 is TGTGCCTGCCGCCGGGGGTTCGATGGCTACACCTTC. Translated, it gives CACRRGFDGYTF.

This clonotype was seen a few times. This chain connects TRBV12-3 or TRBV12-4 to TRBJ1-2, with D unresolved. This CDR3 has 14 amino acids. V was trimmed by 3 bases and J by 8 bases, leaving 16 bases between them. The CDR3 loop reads CASSLPPGGRGYTF. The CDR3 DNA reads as TGTGCCAGCAGTTTGCCCCCAGGCGGAAGAGGCTACACCTTC.

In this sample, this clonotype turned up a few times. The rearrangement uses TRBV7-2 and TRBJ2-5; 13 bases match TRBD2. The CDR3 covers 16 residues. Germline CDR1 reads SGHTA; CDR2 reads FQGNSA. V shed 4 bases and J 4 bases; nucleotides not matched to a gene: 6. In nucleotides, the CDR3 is TGTGCCAGCAGCTCCCAACTAGCGGGGGGGCCAGAGACCCAGTACTTC. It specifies CASSSQLAGGPETQYF.

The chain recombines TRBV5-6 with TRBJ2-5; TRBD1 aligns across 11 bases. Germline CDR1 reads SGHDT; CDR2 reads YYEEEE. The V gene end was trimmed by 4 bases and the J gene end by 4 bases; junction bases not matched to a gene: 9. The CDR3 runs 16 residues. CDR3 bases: TGTGCCAGCAGCGATACCGGGACAGGGGGAGGAGAGACCCAGTACTTC. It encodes CASSDTGTGGGETQYF.

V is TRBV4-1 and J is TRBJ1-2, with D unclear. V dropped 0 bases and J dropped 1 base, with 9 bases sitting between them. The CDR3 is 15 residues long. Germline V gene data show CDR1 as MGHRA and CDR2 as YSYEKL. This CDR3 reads CASSQDSPGNYGYTF. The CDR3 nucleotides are TGCGCCAGCAGCCAAGATTCGCCCGGTAACTATGGCTACACCTTC.

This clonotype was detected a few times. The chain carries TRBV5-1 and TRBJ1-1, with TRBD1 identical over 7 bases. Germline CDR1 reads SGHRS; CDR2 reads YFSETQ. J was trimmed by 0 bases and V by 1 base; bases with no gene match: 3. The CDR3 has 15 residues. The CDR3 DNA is TGCGCCAGCAGCTTGCCGACAGGGCTGAACACTGAAGCTTTCTTT. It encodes CASSLPTGLNTEAFF.

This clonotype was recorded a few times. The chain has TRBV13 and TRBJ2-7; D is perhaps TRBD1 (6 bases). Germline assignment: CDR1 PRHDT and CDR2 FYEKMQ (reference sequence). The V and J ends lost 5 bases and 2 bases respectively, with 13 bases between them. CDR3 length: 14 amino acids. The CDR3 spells CASSTGQKPYEQYV. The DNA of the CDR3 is TGTGCCAGCAGCACCGGACAGAAGCCCTACGAGCAGTACGTC.

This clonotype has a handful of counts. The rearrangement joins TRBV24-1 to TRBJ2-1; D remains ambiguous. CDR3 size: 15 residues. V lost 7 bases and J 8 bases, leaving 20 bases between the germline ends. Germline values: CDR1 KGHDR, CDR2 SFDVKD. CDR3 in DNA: TGTGCCACCAGCGGAAAAGTAGGGCAGCAAGATGAGCAGTTCTTC. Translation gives CATSGKVGQQDEQFF.